Shown below are 25 T cell receptor beta chains from a single sample sequenced in a study of cytomegalovirus exposure and HLA in healthy donors. A multiplex PCR was run with 60 Vbeta primers and 13 Jbeta primers. Some clones are missing from TCRdb's copy, which holds only in-frame ones; the method was immunoSEQ multiplex PCR. This table lists under 200,000 clones. Sequencing was carried out using PBMCs. Every receptor here comes from a woman aged 18-30 years in good health and CMV-seropositive.

CDR3 bases: TGTGCCAGCATACGCACAGGGGCCGCTGGAAACACCATATATTTT. Translated: CASIRTGAAGNTIYF. The chain joins TRBV6-1 to TRBJ1-3; 7 bases match TRBD1. The germline CDR1 and CDR2 sequences are MNHNS and SASEGT. V gave up 7 bases and J gave up 2 bases; unmatched junction bases: 8. The CDR3 contains 15 residues.

The genes are TRBV2 and TRBJ2-5, with 8 bases matching TRBD2. Per germline, CDR1 SNHLY and CDR2 FYNNEI. V was pared by 0 bases and J by 5 bases, with 20 bases of the junction left unmatched. This CDR3 is 20 amino acids long. CDR3 sequence: CASSEALLIAGGLLGETQYF. The DNA of the CDR3 is TGTGCCAGCAGTGAAGCGCTTCTAATCGCGGGAGGCTTGCTAGGGGAGACCCAGTACTTC.

The chain recombines TRBV6-5 with TRBJ1-1, with 7 nucleotides matching TRBD1. The CDR3 has 14 residues. Germline V CDR1 and CDR2: MNHEY, SVGAGI. V shed 4 bases and J 7 bases; nucleotides not matched to a gene: 9. CDR3 in amino acids: CASSLSSTGREAFF. DNA for the CDR3: TGTGCCAGCAGTTTATCCTCGACAGGGCGTGAAGCTTTCTTT.

The rearrangement joins TRBV4-1 to TRBJ1-1; maybe TRBD1 (5 bases). Trimming removed 4 bases at V and 0 bases at J, with 15 bases between. CDR1 and CDR2 (germline): MGHRA, YSYEKL. This CDR3 contains 16 residues. This CDR3 reads CASSLGGAGMNTEAFF. Written as DNA, the CDR3 is TGCGCCAGCAGCCTAGGCGGGGCAGGCATGAACACTGAAGCTTTCTTT.

V gene TRBV4-1 combines with J gene TRBJ2-1; tentative D call: TRBD1 (6 bases). Between the trimmed V and J ends, which lost 2 bases and 11 bases, there was a span of 7 bases. CDR1 is MGHRA and CDR2 is YSYEKL in the germline V gene. The CDR3 sequence is 11 residues long. The CDR3 region has the DNA TGCGCCAGCAGCCAAAGGGGGAAGCAGTTCTTC. It encodes CASSQRGKQFF.

On this clone itself: Other DNA sequences in the sample encode the same CDR3. The rearrangement uses TRBV7-2 and TRBJ2-7; 10 positions match TRBD1. The CDR3 loop spans 14 amino acids. Germline V lookup: CDR1 SGHTA, CDR2 FQGNSA. The ends lost 3 bases at V and 1 base at J; junction bases unmatched: 0. The DNA for the CDR3 is TGTGCCAGCAGCTTGGACAGGGGGTCCTACGAGCAGTACTTC. Translation gives CASSLDRGSYEQYF.

This chain uses TRBV5-6 with TRBJ2-2, with 10 bases matching TRBD1. The germline gives CDR1 SGHDT, CDR2 YYEEEE. V lost 4 bases and J lost 7; bases outside the gene matches: 10. This CDR3 is built from 16 residues. The CDR3 DNA sequence: TGTGCCAGCAGCACCGCGACAGGGGGCGTTATCGGGGAGCTGTTTTTT. Its protein product is CASSTATGGVIGELFF.

The chain carries TRBV2 and TRBJ2-1, with D tentatively TRBD1 (6 bases). V gave up 7 bases and J gave up 6 bases, with 16 bases separating them. The CDR3 totals 14 residues. Germline V CDR1 and CDR2: SNHLY, FYNNEI. CDR3 sequence: CASNEGVLGNEQFF. The CDR3 DNA follows: TGTGCCAGCAACGAGGGGGTTCTAGGCAATGAGCAGTTCTTC.

The chain combines TRBV4-3 with TRBJ1-2; 12 nucleotides line up with TRBD1. CDR1 LGHNA and CDR2 YSLEER come from the germline V gene. The CDR3 has 15 amino acids. V was pared by 1 base and J by 8 bases, with 5 bases of the junction left unmatched. CDR3: CASSQGGQGAQGYTF. In DNA, the CDR3 is TGCGCCAGCAGCCAAGGGGGACAGGGGGCTCAAGGCTACACCTTC.

This chain connects TRBV14 to TRBJ2-7; 7 bases map to TRBD2. Germline V CDR1 and CDR2: SGHDN, FVKESK. The CDR3 contains 14 residues. Trimming removed 1 base from V and 7 bases from J; junction bases left unmatched: 7. This chain's CDR3 is CASSQVTSSGEQYF. CDR3 DNA: TGTGCCAGCAGCCAAGTGACTAGCTCGGGTGAGCAGTACTTC.

The J gene is TRBJ1-3, the V gene TRBV4-1; maybe TRBD1 (6 bases). Trimming removed 0 bases at V and 0 bases at J, with 12 bases between. CDR3 length: 17 residues. Germline V gene lookup returns CDR1 MGHRA and CDR2 YSYEKL. CDR3 nucleotides: TGCGCCAGCAGCCAAGATCAAAGAGGGGGCTCTGGAAACACCATATATTTT. Protein: CASSQDQRGGSGNTIYF.

The V and J genes are TRBV13 and TRBJ2-1; TRBD2 matches 10 bases. V shed 2 bases, J shed 6 bases, and the junction held 4 bases outside the gene matches. The CDR3 contains 15 residues. Germline loops: CDR1 PRHDT, CDR2 FYEKMQ (reference sequence). In nucleotides, the CDR3 is TGTGCCAGCAGCTTATGGACTAGCGGACTCAATGAGCAGTTCTTC. This sequence encodes CASSLWTSGLNEQFF.

The J gene is TRBJ1-5, the V gene TRBV19, with D unclear. V was shortened by 7 bases and J by 0 bases, with 13 bases between the two germline ends. In germline, CDR1 is LNHDA, CDR2 SQIVND (reference sequence). The CDR3 is made up of 15 amino acids. The DNA for the CDR3 is TGTGCCAGTAAGACGACGGGGAATAGCAATCAGCCCCAGCATTTT. It is translated as CASKTTGNSNQPQHF.

The chain combines TRBV7-6 with TRBJ2-2; the D gene is possibly TRBD2 (6 bases). V gave up 4 bases and J gave up 3 bases, with 9 bases separating them. In germline, CDR1 is SGHVS, CDR2 FNYEAQ. CDR3 size: 14 residues. CDR3 sequence reads: CASSSGLYTGELFF. CDR3 sequence (DNA): TGTGCCAGCAGCTCGGGACTGTACACCGGGGAGCTGTTTTTT. Based on the CDR3 plus reference TRBV7-6 and TRBJ2-2, the full variable domain is GAGVSQSPRYKVTKRGQDVALRCDPISGHVSLYWYRQALGQGPEFLTYFNYEAQQDKSGLPNDRFSAERPEGSISTLTIQRTEQRDSAMYRCASSSGLYTGELFFGEGSRLTVL.

The chain carries TRBV7-3 and TRBJ1-1; possible D gene TRBD1, 6 bases. The CDR3 totals 14 residues. Trimming took 5 bases from V and 11 from J, leaving 21 bases between them. CDR1 and CDR2 (germline): SGHTA, FQGTGA. CDR3 in DNA: TGTGCCAGCAGCCCCCTCCCCACAGGGTCTGGGGCTTTCTTT. Its translation: CASSPLPTGSGAFF. Combining the CDR3 with reference TRBV7-3 and TRBJ1-1 gives the whole variable domain GAGVSQTPSNKVTEKGKYVELRCDPISGHTALYWYRQSLGQGPEFLIYFQGTGAADDSGLPNDRFFAVRPEGSVSTLKIQRTERGDSAVYLCASSPLPTGSGAFFGQGTRLTVV.

This chain joins TRBV18 and TRBJ1-1; D is undetermined. The CDR3 totals 12 residues. Trimming shortened V by 2 bases and J by 4 bases, and 5 bases separated the two germline ends. Germline-derived CDR1 and CDR2 are KGHSH and LQKENI. In DNA form, the CDR3 reads TGTGCCAGCTCACCAGGGCCCACTGAAGCTTTCTTT. Translating it yields CASSPGPTEAFF.

This chain connects TRBV5-8 to TRBJ2-3; perhaps TRBD1 as D (5 bases). CDR1 and CDR2 (germline): SGHTS, YDEGEE. The CDR3 sequence is 15 residues long. Trimming took off 5 bases at V and 0 bases at J, with 13 bases between the two ends. In DNA form, the CDR3 reads TGTGCCAGCAGTCAACTGACAGCTAGCACAGATACGCAGTATTTT. Translating gives CASSQLTASTDTQYF.

This rearrangement joins TRBV5-1 to TRBJ2-1; the match to TRBD2 covers 7 bases. The CDR3 is 18 residues long. After removal of 3 bases from V and 2 bases from J, the junction contained 14 bases not matched to a gene. Germline CDR1 SGHRS, CDR2 YFSETQ. CDR3 DNA sequence: TGCGCCAGCAGCTCTATCGGGTCTAGCGGCATCACCTACAATGAGCAGTTCTTC. This translates into CASSSIGSSGITYNEQFF.

The V and J genes are TRBV5-6 and TRBJ2-1, with 9 bases identical to TRBD2. Trimming took 4 bases from V and 8 from J; bases not matched to a gene: 4. From germline, CDR1 is SGHDT and CDR2 YYEEEE. The CDR3 totals 13 residues. The chain's CDR3 is CASSGRLADEQFF. The CDR3 bases are TGTGCCAGCAGCGGCCGACTAGCGGATGAGCAGTTCTTC. The whole variable domain, remainder taken from reference TRBV5-6 and TRBJ2-1, is DAGVTQSPTHLIKTRGQQVTLRCSPKSGHDTVSWYQQALGQGPQFIFQYYEEEERQRGNFPDRFSGHQFPNYSSELNVNALLLGDSALYLCASSGRLADEQFFGPGTRLTVL.

The genes are TRBV4-1 and TRBJ1-4; D remains unclear. CDR3 length: 15 residues. Germline CDR1 reads MGHRA; CDR2 reads YSYEKL. V lost 3 bases to trimming and J lost 3 bases, with 11 bases between them. The CDR3 loop is CASSQRAQPNEKLFF. CDR3 DNA sequence: TGCGCCAGCAGCCAGCGGGCCCAACCTAATGAAAAACTGTTTTTT.

The rearrangement uses TRBV5-4 and TRBJ2-1; D is perhaps TRBD2 (6 bases). The CDR3 contains 15 residues. Germline V CDR1 and CDR2: SGHNT, YYREEE (reference sequence). V lost 2 bases, J lost 7 bases, and 16 bases lay in between. The CDR3 coding sequence is TGTGCCAGCAGCTTCGGGGGAGTGAGGAAAAATGAGCAGTTCTTC. It codes for CASSFGGVRKNEQFF.

The V gene is TRBV6-1, the J gene TRBJ1-6; no clear D. The V end was cut by 3 bases, the J end by 7 bases, with 13 bases between. Per germline, CDR1 MNHNS and CDR2 SASEGT. The CDR3 is 15 residues long. Here the CDR3 reads CASSDSGGYNSPLHF. The CDR3 nucleotides are TGTGCCAGCAGTGACTCAGGAGGATACAATTCACCCCTCCACTTT.

The chain combines TRBV18 with TRBJ1-1, with D uncertain. CDR3 length equals 12 residues. V dropped 5 bases and J dropped 2 bases, with 6 bases sitting between them. Germline loops: CDR1 KGHSH, CDR2 LQKENI. CDR3 protein: CASSAYNTEAFF. In DNA, the CDR3 is TGTGCCAGCTCAGCGTACAACACTGAAGCTTTCTTT. The complete variable domain, with remaining parts taken from reference TRBV18 and TRBJ1-1, reads NAGVMQNPRHLVRRRGQEARLRCSPMKGHSHVYWYRQLPEEGLKFMVYLQKENIIDESGMPKERFSAEFPKEGPSILRIQQVVRGDSAAYFCASSAYNTEAFFGQGTRLTVV.

This chain links TRBV11-2 with TRBJ2-7; 12 positions match TRBD2. The trim removed 0 bases at V and 3 bases at J, leaving 3 bases unmatched. This CDR3 region has 16 residues. Germline V gene data show CDR1 as SGHAT and CDR2 as FQNNGV. CDR3 nucleotides: TGTGCCAGCAGCTTAGACCGACTAGCGGGAGTCTACGAGCAGTACTTC. Amino acid sequence: CASSLDRLAGVYEQYF.

This sequence joins TRBV4-2 and TRBJ2-1, with 9 nucleotides matching TRBD2. J lost 6 bases, V lost 0 bases, and 9 bases had no gene match. The CDR3 is 17 amino acids. CDR1 and CDR2 (germline): LGHNA, YNFKEQ. The CDR3 nucleotides are TGTGCCAGCAGCCAAGAGGTTGGCGGGGGGGCGGTCAATGAGCAGTTCTTC. It specifies CASSQEVGGGAVNEQFF.